These 16 T cell receptor beta chains were sequenced from one sample in a study of regulatory T cells in long-lasting Graves disease. iRepertoire HTBI primers and Arm-PCR of CDR3 regions built TCR beta libraries. TCRdb analysed the multiplex PCR reads with MiXCR anew, one entry per CDR3 protein. Of a few hundred thousand distinct CDR3 sequences listed, roughly 17% are singletons. Time point defined: newly diagnosed GD, antithyroid drugs for less than 3 months. From PBMCs, RNA was extracted and then used to make the TCR library. These data also formed part of another study, on T cells in Graves' hyperthyroidism and ophthalmopathy.

Sample: peripheral blood mononuclear cells (PBMCs), taken at new diagnosis, from a patient treated with antithyroid drugs. The receptors stem from a woman younger than 30 with Graves disease.

The chain has TRBV29-1 and TRBJ2-5; 13 nucleotides agree with TRBD2. The V gene end was trimmed by 6 bases and the J gene end by 7 bases; junction bases not matched to a gene: 8. Germline CDR1 SQVTM, CDR2 ANQGSEA. The CDR3 length is 14 residues. CDR3 bases: TGCAGCGTGGGACTAGCGGGACCCTCGTCGACCCAGTACTTC. It encodes CSVGLAGPSSTQYF.

V is TRBV9 and J is TRBJ1-6; TRBD1 matches 7 bases. The CDR3 extends over 15 amino acids. The germline V gene encodes CDR1 SGDLS and CDR2 YYNGEE. The trim removed 0 bases at V and 5 bases at J, leaving 2 bases unmatched. The CDR3 DNA reads TGTGCCAGCAGCGTAGAAGGGACAGATAATTCACCCCTCCACTTT. Encoded protein: CASSVEGTDNSPLHF.

This clonotype appeared many times. The rearrangement joins TRBV29-1 to TRBJ2-1; possibly TRBD1 for D (5 bases). The length of the CDR3 is 12 residues. Germline V gene data show CDR1 as SQVTM and CDR2 as ANQGSEA. V was clipped by 6 bases and J by 8 bases, with 14 bases between them. In DNA form, the CDR3 reads TGCAGCGTCACGGTTTGGGGCGATGAGCAGTTCTTC. Its translation is CSVTVWGDEQFF.

J is TRBJ2-2 and V is TRBV7-2; 7 nucleotides match TRBD2. Trimming removed 2 bases from V and 4 bases from J; junction bases left unmatched: 1. Germline CDR1 is SGHTA and CDR2 is FQGNSA. This CDR3 comprises 14 residues. The CDR3 here is CASSLWGGTGELFF. In nucleotides, the CDR3 is TGTGCCAGCAGCTTATGGGGGGGCACCGGGGAGCTGTTTTTT.

This clonotype has just a few counts. This chain joins TRBV6-1 and TRBJ2-1, with D unclear. This CDR3 has 16 amino acids. Germline V lookup: CDR1 MNHNS, CDR2 SASEGT. Trimming left V 0 bases short and J 8 bases short, with 17 bases between. The chain's CDR3 is CASSEALGGPRYEQFF. The CDR3 region has the DNA TGTGCCAGCAGTGAAGCCCTCGGTGGGCCTCGCTATGAGCAGTTCTTC.

The chain employs TRBV12-3 or TRBV12-4 and TRBJ2-5; D remains unclear. The CDR3 has 14 amino acids. V was pared by 6 bases and J by 7 bases, with 18 bases between. CDR3 protein: CASSLSRALGTQYF. The CDR3, as DNA: TGTGCCAGCAGCCTTAGCCGGGCCTTGGGGACCCAGTACTTC.

This clonotype came up a few times. This chain uses TRBV7-2 with TRBJ2-7; D not certain. This CDR3 is built from 14 residues. Germline V lookup: CDR1 SGHTA, CDR2 FQGNSA. The V end lost 3 bases, the J end lost 1 base, and 10 bases lay between the germline ends. The CDR3 coding sequence is TGTGCCAGCAGCTTTTCGACCCAGTCCTACGAGCAGTACTTC. It codes for CASSFSTQSYEQYF.

This clonotype was observed at least ten times. One end of the junction fails to match germline, which may point to a read error. This rearrangement joins TRBV2 to TRBJ2-7, with D hard to call. CDR3 length: 10 amino acids. The germline V gene has CDR1 SNHLY and CDR2 FYNNEI. CDR3 nucleotide sequence: TGTGCCAGCAGTGAAGCGAATGTGTCCTTC. Its translation: CASSEANVSF.

In this sample, this clonotype turned up a few times. V and J are TRBV4-1 and TRBJ2-2, with TRBD2 identical over 11 bases. There are 17 residues in the CDR3. V lost 5 bases to trimming and J lost 4 bases; unmatched junction nucleotides: 9. Germline assignment: CDR1 MGHRA and CDR2 YSYEKL. The DNA of the CDR3 is TGCGCCAGCAGCAGGGTAGCGGGAGGGCCGGTCACCGGGGAGCTGTTTTTT. This gives the protein CASSRVAGGPVTGELFF.

The chain carries TRBV19 and TRBJ2-5, with unresolved D. V lost 4 bases, J lost 2 bases, and 20 bases lay in between. Germline V lookup: CDR1 LNHDA, CDR2 SQIVND (reference sequence). This CDR3 comprises 17 residues. This chain's CDR3 is CASSNVPAHGFQETQYF. CDR3 nucleotide sequence: TGTGCCAGTAGTAACGTTCCGGCCCACGGGTTTCAAGAGACCCAGTACTTC.

The V call is TRBV12-3 or TRBV12-4, the J call TRBJ2-2, with D perhaps matching TRBD2 (6 bases). This CDR3 region has 17 residues. Trimming took off 8 bases at V and 3 bases at J, with 22 bases between the two ends. For the CDR3, the DNA is TGTGCCAGCTCACCTCTCGGGGGAGGCCTGGACACCGGGGAGCTGTTTTTT. Translated: CASSPLGGGLDTGELFF.

The V and J genes are TRBV6-1 and TRBJ2-5, with D maybe TRBD2 (6 bases). Germline V gene lookup returns CDR1 MNHNS and CDR2 SASEGT. V lost 7 bases and J 4 bases, leaving 13 bases between the germline ends. The CDR3 sequence is 13 residues long. In DNA form, the CDR3 reads TGTGCCAGCACGGGCGGGGCGGGAGAGACCCAGTACTTC. It codes for CASTGGAGETQYF.

There are a few counts of this clonotype. The chain links TRBV12-3 or TRBV12-4 to TRBJ2-1; D is perhaps TRBD1 (5 bases). The CDR3 runs to 15 residues. Trimming shortened V by 3 bases and J by 0 bases, and 9 bases separated the two germline ends. The chain's CDR3 is CASSFVTGSYNEQFF. The CDR3 bases are TGTGCCAGCAGTTTTGTCACAGGCTCCTACAATGAGCAGTTCTTC.

This clonotype turned up a few times. This sequence joins TRBV7-3 and TRBJ2-3; possibly TRBD2 for D (5 bases). CDR3 length: 15 residues. Germline CDR1 and CDR2: SGHTA and FQGTGA. V was trimmed by 0 bases and J by 2 bases, leaving 9 bases between them. The CDR3: CASSLTRDYTDTQYF. Written as DNA, the CDR3 is TGTGCCAGCAGCTTAACACGGGATTACACAGATACGCAGTATTTT.

In regard to this clonotype: A far larger clone is just one base off, so this is likely a read error. This chain uses TRBV2 with TRBJ1-2; 11 nucleotides agree with TRBD1. Germline CDR1 and CDR2: SNHLY and FYNNEI. The CDR3 consists of 14 residues. Here the CDR3 reads CAGSLGQGVYGYTF. DNA for the CDR3: TGTGCCGGCAGCTTGGGACAGGGGGTATATGGCTACACCTTC.

This clonotype was recorded at least ten times. CDR3: CASSLPGGPEAFF. The CDR3 DNA reads as TGTGCCAGCAGCTTGCCAGGGGGCCCTGAAGCTTTCTTT. This chain uses TRBV5-6 with TRBJ1-1, with 8 bases identical to TRBD1. The CDR3 spans 13 residues. Per germline, CDR1 SGHDT and CDR2 YYEEEE. V shed 1 base, J shed 6 bases, and the junction held 2 bases outside the gene matches.